A selection of T cell receptor beta chains follows, all from one sample in a study of technical replicates of blood from several donors. Assay used: immunoSEQ multiplex PCR; TCRdb lists only in-frame clones, some missing. The data contain tens of thousands of clones, 75% to 90% of them singletons. Sequencing was performed on T cells isolated from PBMCs. These receptors originate from a human donor in good health. The CDR3 runs from the conserved cysteine through the conserved F or W. A D gene is named only where the DNA matches it firmly. Rows give clone size only sometimes, using once, few, many, or a class for an expanded clone.

clone size	D gene	V gene	J gene	CDR3 DNA	CDR3 protein
once	TRBD2	TRBV18	TRBJ2-3	TGTGCCAGCTCACCAGAGGCTAGCGGGAGTACAGATACGCAGTATTTT	CASSPEASGSTDTQYF
.	TRBD1	TRBV9	TRBJ1-2	TGTGCCAGCAGCGTAGAGGGGGACAGGGGGGCCTATGGCTACACCTTC	CASSVEGDRGAYGYTF
.	TRBD2	TRBV29-1	TRBJ2-1	TGCAGCGCAATGGGGGGGTCCTACAATGAGCAGTTCTTC	CSAMGGSYNEQFF
.	.	TRBV4-1	TRBJ2-7	TGCGCCAGCAGCCAAGATCGTGAGGGTCTGGGCTCCTACGAGCAGTACTTC	CASSQDREGLGSYEQYF
.	TRBD2	TRBV9	TRBJ2-3	TGTGCCAGCAGCGTAGTGGCGGGAGGGGGGGATACGCAGTATTTT	CASSVVAGGGDTQYF
.	.	TRBV29-1	TRBJ1-1	TGCAGCGTCGACAGGAGCGGGGGCGCGTACACTGAAGCTTTCTTT	CSVDRSGGAYTEAFF
.	.	TRBV2	TRBJ2-7	TGTGCCAGCAGTGAAACCGGGGGATCCTTAGAGCAGTACTTC	CASSETGGSLEQYF
.	.	TRBV6-1	TRBJ2-5	TGTGCCACTAAGTCGTTGTCCGGCCAAGAGACCCAGTACTTC	CATKSLSGQETQYF
.	.	TRBV4-2	TRBJ1-1	TGTGCCAGCAGCCCCGGGGGGACGATCATGAACACTGAAGCTTTCTTT	CASSPGGTIMNTEAFF
.	.	TRBV11-2	TRBJ2-7	TGTGCCAGCAGCTTAGCGGGAAGATCCTACGAGCAGTACTTC	CASSLAGRSYEQYF
.	.	TRBV5-1	TRBJ1-4	TGCGCCAGCCGAGTTGGTGGTAATGAAAAACTGTTTTTT	CASRVGGNEKLFF
once	.	TRBV14	TRBJ1-4	TGTGCCAGCAGCCGGACAGCAACTAATGAAAAACTGTTTTTT	CASSRTATNEKLFF
.	.	TRBV6-4	TRBJ1-1	TGTGCCAGCAGTGACCTTCCCGGACAGAACACTGAAGCTTTCTTT	CASSDLPGQNTEAFF
.	TRBD1	TRBV2	TRBJ2-7	TGTGCCAGCAACCTTCCTGACAGGGGAAAGCTCTACGAGCAGTACTTC	CASNLPDRGKLYEQYF
.	TRBD2	TRBV7-9	TRBJ2-2	TGTGCCAGCTATCGGAGCGGGAGGAACACCGGGGAGCTGTTTTTT	CASYRSGRNTGELFF
.	.	TRBV11-2	TRBJ2-7	TGTGCCAGCAGCAGGGGTAGCTCCTACGAGCAGTACTTC	CASSRGSSYEQYF
.	.	TRBV19	TRBJ2-2	TGTGCCAGTAACGGGCCAGGGGACACCGGGGAGCTGTTTTTT	CASNGPGDTGELFF
.	.	TRBV5-1	TRBJ2-1	TGCGCCAGCGGAGTAACGACAGGAACCTACAATGAGCAGTTCTTC	CASGVTTGTYNEQFF
.	.	TRBV29-1	TRBJ1-1	TGCAGCGTTGCAACGTCGGAGGACACTGAAGCTTTCTTT	CSVATSEDTEAFF
.	TRBD1	TRBV19	TRBJ1-2	TGTGCCAGCCAAGGACAGGGCAACTATGGCTACACCTTC	CASQGQGNYGYTF
.	TRBD2	TRBV6-6	TRBJ2-1	TGTGCCAGCAGGCGGACTAGCGAGAACAATGAGCAGTTCTTC	CASRRTSENNEQFF
.	TRBD1	TRBV18	TRBJ1-1	TGTGCCAGCTCACCACCAGGGGGCGTCACTGAAGCTTTCTTT	CASSPPGGVTEAFF
.	TRBD1	TRBV11-2	TRBJ2-7	TGTGCCAGCAGCTTAGACCGGACAGGGGCCTCCTACGAGCAGTACTTC	CASSLDRTGASYEQYF
.	.	TRBV5-8	TRBJ2-2	TGTGCCAGCCGCGGTCGGCTCCCCGGCGGGGAGCTGTTTTTT	CASRGRLPGGELFF
.	TRBD2	TRBV4-1	TRBJ2-1	TGCGCCAGCAGCCACTTAGACCTAGCGGGAAATGAGCAGTTCTTC	CASSHLDLAGNEQFF
.	.	TRBV9	TRBJ1-1	TGTGCCAGCAGCCCCCCAGGGACATTGAACACTGAAGCTTTCTTT	CASSPPGTLNTEAFF
.	.	TRBV5-1	TRBJ2-7	TGCGCCAGCAGCTTGTACCCTCAGGGACAGCGGGACGAGCAGTACTTC	CASSLYPQGQRDEQYF
.	.	TRBV10-3	TRBJ1-2	TGTGCCATCAGTGAAGCCACAGGGTTAACTTATGGCTACACCTTC	CAISEATGLTYGYTF
.	.	TRBV5-1	TRBJ1-2	TGCGCCAGCAGCTTGTCAAAGGAGGCCTCCTATGGCTACACCTTC	CASSLSKEASYGYTF
.	TRBD1	TRBV29-1	TRBJ2-7	TGCAGCGTGGGGACAGGGAATTCCTACGAGCAGTACTTC	CSVGTGNSYEQYF
.	TRBD1	TRBV18	TRBJ2-1	TGTGCCACCCGACCCAGACAGGGTGAGGATGAGCAGTTCTTC	CATRPRQGEDEQFF
.	TRBD1	TRBV27	TRBJ1-5	TGTGCCAGCAGTTCCTTTGGGACAGGGAAATTGAATCAGCCCCAGCATTTT	CASSSFGTGKLNQPQHF
.	TRBD1	TRBV9	TRBJ1-1	TGTGCCAGCAGCCCCGAGACAGGGACGAACACTGAAGCTTTCTTT	CASSPETGTNTEAFF
.	TRBD1	TRBV29-1	TRBJ2-2	TGCAGCGTTACAGGGGAGCGGAACACCGGGGAGCTGTTTTTT	CSVTGERNTGELFF
.	.	TRBV16	TRBJ2-4	TGTGCCAGCAGCTCGCACAGGGCCGCCAAAAACATTCAGTACTTC	CASSSHRAAKNIQYF
.	.	TRBV6-5	TRBJ2-7	TGTGCCAGCAGTTATGCAGGGGACTACGAGCAGTACTTC	CASSYAGDYEQYF
.	.	TRBV11-2	TRBJ2-1	TGTGCCAGCAGCCCTCAAGGGGCGTTTTACAATGAGCAGTTCTTC	CASSPQGAFYNEQFF
.	.	TRBV7-2	TRBJ1-1	TGTGCCAGCAGCTTAGGGGCCCATAGGAACACTGAAGCTTTCTTT	CASSLGAHRNTEAFF
.	TRBD1	TRBV19	TRBJ1-4	TGTGCCAGTAGCCCGCCGGGACAGGGGACAAAACTGTTTTTT	CASSPPGQGTKLFF
.	.	TRBV20-1	TRBJ1-1	TGCAGTGCTAACCCCAGGACTGAAGCTTTCTTT	CSANPRTEAFF
.	TRBD2	TRBV7-2	TRBJ2-1	TGTGCCAGCAGCTTACCGAGGACTAGCGGGAGCAATGAGCAGTTCTTC	CASSLPRTSGSNEQFF
.	.	TRBV19	TRBJ1-1	TGTGCCAGCGCCGGCTGGGCCGGGAACACTGAAGCTTTCTTT	CASAGWAGNTEAFF
.	.	TRBV18	TRBJ1-2	TGTGCCAGCTCACCATTGCAGAATGGCTACACCTTC	CASSPLQNGYTF
few	TRBD1	TRBV30	TRBJ2-5	TGTGCCTGGTCCAGGGGGCTAAGGGAGACCCAGTACTTC	CAWSRGLRETQYF
.	TRBD1	TRBV19	TRBJ2-5	TGTGCCAGTAGTATGTCAGGGGGAGAAGTAGGGACCCAGTACTTC	CASSMSGGEVGTQYF